This paragraph covers one T cell receptor (beta chain) sequence. Its antigen remains unidentified. Assay: immunoSEQ multiplex PCR; the TCRdb copy retains only in-frame clones and omits some. The sample lists about 34,000 clones, 70% to 90% occurring once. This entry belongs to a study of regulatory dendritic cells for organ transplantation. Study-level findings and limits: Naive CD4+ and CD8+ repertoires were highly diverse; memory CD8+ was most oligoclonal.

The CDR3 consists of 20 residues. Germline lookup yields CDR1 GTSNPN and CDR2 SVGIG (reference sequence). V lost 2 bases to trimming and J lost 0 bases, with 26 bases between them. The clonotype was recovered from a human donor in good health. The sequenced sample was naive CD4+ T cells from blood. Subset given: CD45RA+ naive T cells. This sequence joins TRBV30 and TRBJ2-4; D unresolved. CDR3 in DNA: TGTGCCTGGAGTTGGCCATTCCTGGCGGACGTGCCCCTAGCCAAAAACATTCAGTACTTC. Translation gives CAWSWPFLADVPLAKNIQYF.